This T cell receptor (beta chain) originates from a study of CD8 T cells in Susac syndrome. When the RNA was reverse transcribed, random hexamers were used with an input of about 0.5 to 1 ug. Amplification of the TCR beta CDR3 was carried out by immunoSEQ multiplex PCR, which spanned a total of 54 Vbeta and 13 Jbeta segments. TCRdb re-called the immunoSEQ multiplex PCR reads through MiXCR, storing one row per CDR3 protein. The sample comprises about 300,000 distinct CDR3 sequences, roughly 85% of which are singletons, and around 0.2% rests with the top ten. The multiple sclerosis controls comprised treatment-naive patients whose relapsing-remitting disease was stable or active. Negative isolation yielded CD8+ and CD4+ T cells; FACS enriched TEMRA cells. The V gene's germline CDR1 is SGHRS and CDR2 YFSETQ. The ends were cut back, 0 bases at V and 4 bases at J, with 13 bases in the middle. The CDR3 totals 15 residues.

Sequencing input: CD8+ T cells from PBMCs. The chain couples TRBV5-1 to TRBJ1-1; D is possibly TRBD1 (6 bases). The receptor's source is a human donor with multiple sclerosis. DNA for the CDR3: TGCGCCAGCAGCTTGGAGGGTATAGGGGGCACTGAAGCTTTCTTT. This gives the protein CASSLEGIGGTEAFF.